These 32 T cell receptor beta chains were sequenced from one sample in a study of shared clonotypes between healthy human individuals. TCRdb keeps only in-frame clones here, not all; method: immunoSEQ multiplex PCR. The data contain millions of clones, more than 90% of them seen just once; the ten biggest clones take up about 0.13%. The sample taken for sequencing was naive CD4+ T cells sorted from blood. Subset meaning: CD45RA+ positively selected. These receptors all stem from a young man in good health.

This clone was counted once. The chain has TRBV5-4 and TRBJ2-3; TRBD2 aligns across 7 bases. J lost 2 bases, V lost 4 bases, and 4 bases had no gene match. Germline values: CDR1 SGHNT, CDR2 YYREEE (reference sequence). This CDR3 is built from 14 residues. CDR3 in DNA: TGTGCCAGCAGCCCTAGCGGAGTCACAGATACGCAGTATTTT. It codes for CASSPSGVTDTQYF.

In DNA form, the CDR3 reads TGCAGCGTTGAATCCGGGGAAGAGACCCAGTACTTC. Protein sequence: CSVESGEETQYF. The chain recombines TRBV29-1 with TRBJ2-5; tentatively, D is TRBD2 (5 bases). V dropped 2 bases and J dropped 3 bases, with 7 bases sitting between them. The CDR3 loop spans 12 amino acids. Germline CDR1 reads SQVTM; CDR2 reads ANQGSEA.

The CDR3 sequence: CASSRDGSSYNEQFF. DNA for the CDR3: TGTGCCAGTAGCCGGGACGGGAGCTCCTACAATGAGCAGTTCTTC. V is TRBV19 and J is TRBJ2-1; maybe TRBD2 (6 bases). CDR3 length: 15 amino acids. Trimming removed 6 bases at V and 0 bases at J, with 12 bases between. CDR1 LNHDA and CDR2 SQIVND come from the germline V gene (reference sequence). Complete variable domain (other parts from reference TRBV19 and TRBJ2-1): DGGITQSPKYLFRKEGQNVTLSCEQNLNHDAMYWYRQDPGQGLRLIYYSQIVNDFQKGDIAEGYSVSREKKESFPLTVTSAQKNPTAFYLCASSRDGSSYNEQFFGPGTRLTVL.

The CDR3 DNA is TGTGCCTGGAGTCCCCCCTGGGGAGGGATGAACACTGAAGCTTTCTTT. The encoded protein is CAWSPPWGGMNTEAFF. The chain has TRBV30 and TRBJ1-1; D is uncertain. The germline CDR1 and CDR2 sequences are GTSNPN and SVGIG (reference sequence). This CDR3 region has 16 residues. Trimming pared 2 bases from V and 0 bases from J, leaving 16 bases between.

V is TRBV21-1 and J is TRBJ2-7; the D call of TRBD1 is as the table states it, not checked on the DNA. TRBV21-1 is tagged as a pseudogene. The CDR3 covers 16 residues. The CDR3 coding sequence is TGTGCCAGCAGCAAACGAGACAGAGATGCGACCTACGAGCAGTACTTC. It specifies CASSKRDRDATYEQYF.

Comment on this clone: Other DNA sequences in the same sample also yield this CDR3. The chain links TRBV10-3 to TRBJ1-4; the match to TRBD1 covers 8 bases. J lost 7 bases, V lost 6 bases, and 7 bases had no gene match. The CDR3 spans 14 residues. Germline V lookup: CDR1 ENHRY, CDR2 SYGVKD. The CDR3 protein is CAISPGQGGEKLFF. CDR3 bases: TGTGCCATCAGCCCAGGACAGGGAGGTGAAAAACTGTTTTTT.

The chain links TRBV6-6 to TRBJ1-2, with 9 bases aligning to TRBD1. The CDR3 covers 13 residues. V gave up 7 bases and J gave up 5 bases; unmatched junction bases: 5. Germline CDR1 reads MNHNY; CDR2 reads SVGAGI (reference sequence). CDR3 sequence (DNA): TGTGCCAGCAACCAACAGGGGGCTTATGGCTACACCTTC. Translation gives CASNQQGAYGYTF.

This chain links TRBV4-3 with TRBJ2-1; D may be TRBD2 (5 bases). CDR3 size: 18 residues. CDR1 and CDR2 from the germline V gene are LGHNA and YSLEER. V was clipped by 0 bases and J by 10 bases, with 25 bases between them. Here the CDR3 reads CASSQEKSRRLGLREQFF. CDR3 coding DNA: TGCGCCAGCAGCCAAGAGAAATCGCGAAGGCTAGGACTTAGGGAGCAGTTCTTC.

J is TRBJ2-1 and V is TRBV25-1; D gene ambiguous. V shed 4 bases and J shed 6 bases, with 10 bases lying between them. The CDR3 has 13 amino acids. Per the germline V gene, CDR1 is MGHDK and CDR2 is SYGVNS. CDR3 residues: CASSVPALNEQFF. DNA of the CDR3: TGTGCCAGCAGTGTCCCGGCACTCAATGAGCAGTTCTTC.

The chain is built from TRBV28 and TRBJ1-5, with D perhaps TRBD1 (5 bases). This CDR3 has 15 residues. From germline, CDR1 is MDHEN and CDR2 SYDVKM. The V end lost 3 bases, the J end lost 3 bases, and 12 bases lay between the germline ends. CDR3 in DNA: TGTGCCAGCAGTTTTATGCAGGGAGTCAATCAGCCCCAGCATTTT. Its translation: CASSFMQGVNQPQHF. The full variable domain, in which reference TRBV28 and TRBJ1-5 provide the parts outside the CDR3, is DVKVTQSSRYLVKRTGEKVFLECVQDMDHENMFWYRQDPGLGLRLIYFSYDVKMKEKGDIPEGYSVSREKKERFSLILESASTNQTSMYLCASSFMQGVNQPQHFGDGTRLSIL.

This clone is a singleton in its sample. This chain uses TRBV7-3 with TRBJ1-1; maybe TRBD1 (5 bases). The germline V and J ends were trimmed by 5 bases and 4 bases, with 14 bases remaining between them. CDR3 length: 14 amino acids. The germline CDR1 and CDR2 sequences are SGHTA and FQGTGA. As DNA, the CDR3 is TGTGCCAGCAGCCTCAGGGTTCTTGGCACTGAAGCTTTCTTT. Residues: CASSLRVLGTEAFF.

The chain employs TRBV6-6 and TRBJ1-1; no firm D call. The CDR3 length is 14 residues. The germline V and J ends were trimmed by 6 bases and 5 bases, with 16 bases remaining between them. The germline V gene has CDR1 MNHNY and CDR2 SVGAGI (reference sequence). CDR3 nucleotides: TGTGCCAGCAGCCCCGGGGAAGGGAGTACTGAAGCTTTCTTT. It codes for CASSPGEGSTEAFF.

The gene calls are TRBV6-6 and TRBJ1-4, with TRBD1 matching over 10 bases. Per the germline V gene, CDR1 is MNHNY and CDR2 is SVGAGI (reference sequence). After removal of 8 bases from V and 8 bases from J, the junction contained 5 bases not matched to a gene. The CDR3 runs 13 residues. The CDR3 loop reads CASCRDRGEKLFF. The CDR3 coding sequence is TGTGCCAGCTGCCGGGACAGGGGCGAAAAACTGTTTTTT.

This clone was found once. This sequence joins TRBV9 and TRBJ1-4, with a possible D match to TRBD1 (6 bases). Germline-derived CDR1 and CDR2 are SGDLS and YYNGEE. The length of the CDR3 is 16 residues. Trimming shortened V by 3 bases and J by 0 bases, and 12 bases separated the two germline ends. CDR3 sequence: CASSGEGGSTNEKLFF. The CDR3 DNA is TGTGCCAGCAGCGGTGAGGGGGGATCAACTAATGAAAAACTGTTTTTT. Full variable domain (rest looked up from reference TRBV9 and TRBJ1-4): DSGVTQTPKHLITATGQRVTLRCSPRSGDLSVYWYQQSLDQGLQFLIQYYNGEERAKGNILERFSAQQFPDLHSELNLSSLELGDSALYFCASSGEGGSTNEKLFFGSGTQLSVL.

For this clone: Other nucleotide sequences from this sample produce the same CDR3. CDR3 protein: CASSLGAGQPQHF. CDR3 nucleotide sequence: TGTGCCAGCTCACTAGGGGCGGGCCAGCCCCAGCATTTT. The J gene is TRBJ1-5, the V gene TRBV18; weak D call: TRBD1 (5 bases). Trimming took off 4 bases at V and 7 bases at J, with 11 bases between the two ends. The CDR3 length is 13 residues. CDR1 KGHSH and CDR2 LQKENI come from the germline V gene.

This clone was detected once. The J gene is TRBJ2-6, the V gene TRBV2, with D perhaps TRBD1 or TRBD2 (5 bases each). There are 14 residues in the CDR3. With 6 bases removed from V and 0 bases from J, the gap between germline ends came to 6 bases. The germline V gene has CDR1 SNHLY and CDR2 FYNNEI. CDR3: CASRGVSGANVLTF. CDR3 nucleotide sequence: TGTGCCAGCAGGGGGGTCTCTGGGGCCAACGTCCTGACTTTC.

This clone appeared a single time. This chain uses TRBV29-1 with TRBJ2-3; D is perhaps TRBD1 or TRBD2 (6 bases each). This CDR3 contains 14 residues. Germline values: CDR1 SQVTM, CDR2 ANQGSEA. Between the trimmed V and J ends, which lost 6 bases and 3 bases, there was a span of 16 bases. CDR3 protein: CSVARQAGTDTQYF. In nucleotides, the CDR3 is TGCAGCGTGGCTCGACAGGCGGGGACAGATACGCAGTATTTT.

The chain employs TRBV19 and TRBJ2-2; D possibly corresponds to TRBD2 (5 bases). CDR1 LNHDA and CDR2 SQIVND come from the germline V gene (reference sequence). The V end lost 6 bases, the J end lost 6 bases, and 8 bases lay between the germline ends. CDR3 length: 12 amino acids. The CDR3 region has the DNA TGTGCCAGTAGCCCTAGCCCCGGGGAGCTGTTTTTT. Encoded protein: CASSPSPGELFF.

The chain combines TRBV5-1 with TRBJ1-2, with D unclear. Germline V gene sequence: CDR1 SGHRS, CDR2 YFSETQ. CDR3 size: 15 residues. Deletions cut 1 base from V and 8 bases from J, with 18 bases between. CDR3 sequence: CASSLSTDTRRGYTF. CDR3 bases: TGCGCCAGCAGCTTGTCTACAGACACCCGCCGGGGCTACACCTTC.

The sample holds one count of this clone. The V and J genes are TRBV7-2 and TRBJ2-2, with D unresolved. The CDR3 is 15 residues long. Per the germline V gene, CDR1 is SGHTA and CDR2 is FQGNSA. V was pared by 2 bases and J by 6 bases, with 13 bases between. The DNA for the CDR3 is TGTGCCAGCAGCTTACTCCCGCCCCCTCCCGGGGAGCTGTTTTTT. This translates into CASSLLPPPPGELFF. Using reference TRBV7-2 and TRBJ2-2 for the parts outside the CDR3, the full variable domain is GAGVSQSPSNKVTEKGKDVELRCDPISGHTALYWYRQSLGQGLEFLIYFQGNSAPDKSGLPSDRFSAERTGGSVSTLTIQRTQQEDSAVYLCASSLLPPPPGELFFGEGSRLTVL.

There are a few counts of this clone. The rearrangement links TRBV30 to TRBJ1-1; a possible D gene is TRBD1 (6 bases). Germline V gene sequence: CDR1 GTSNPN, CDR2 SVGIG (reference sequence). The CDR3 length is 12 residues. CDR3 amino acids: CALSGSGTEAFF. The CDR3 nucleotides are TGTGCTCTCAGTGGGTCGGGGACAGAAGCTTTCTTT.

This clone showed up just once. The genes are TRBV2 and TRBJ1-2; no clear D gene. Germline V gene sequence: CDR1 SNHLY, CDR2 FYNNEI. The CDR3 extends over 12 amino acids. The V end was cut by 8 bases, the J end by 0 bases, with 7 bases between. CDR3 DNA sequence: TGTGCCAGCGGTGTACCTAACTATGGCTACACCTTC. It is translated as CASGVPNYGYTF.

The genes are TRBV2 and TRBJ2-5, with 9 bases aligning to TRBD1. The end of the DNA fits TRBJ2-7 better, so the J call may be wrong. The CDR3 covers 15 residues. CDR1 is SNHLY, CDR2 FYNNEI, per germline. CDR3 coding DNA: TGTGCCAGCAGTGAAGGGACAGGGGCTAATTACGAGCAGTACTTC. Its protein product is CASSEGTGANYEQYF.

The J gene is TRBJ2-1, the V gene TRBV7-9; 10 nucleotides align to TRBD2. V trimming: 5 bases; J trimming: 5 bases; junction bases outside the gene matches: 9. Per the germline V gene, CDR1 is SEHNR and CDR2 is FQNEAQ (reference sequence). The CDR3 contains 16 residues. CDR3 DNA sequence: TGTGCCAGCAGCCGAGGAGGGACTAGCGCGAACAATGAGCAGTTCTTC. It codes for CASSRGGTSANNEQFF.

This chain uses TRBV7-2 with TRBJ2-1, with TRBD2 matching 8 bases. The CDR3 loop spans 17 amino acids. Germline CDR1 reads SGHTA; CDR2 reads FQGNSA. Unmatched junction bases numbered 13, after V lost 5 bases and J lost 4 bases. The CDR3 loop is CASSLPTGTRGYNEQFF. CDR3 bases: TGTGCCAGCAGCCTTCCTACTGGGACTAGGGGTTACAATGAGCAGTTCTTC.

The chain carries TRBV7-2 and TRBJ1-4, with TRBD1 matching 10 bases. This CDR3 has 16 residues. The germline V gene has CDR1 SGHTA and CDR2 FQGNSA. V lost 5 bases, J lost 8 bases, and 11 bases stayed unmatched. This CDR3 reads CASSPQPGQGFEKLFF. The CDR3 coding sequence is TGTGCCAGCAGCCCCCAACCGGGACAGGGGTTCGAAAAACTGTTTTTT.

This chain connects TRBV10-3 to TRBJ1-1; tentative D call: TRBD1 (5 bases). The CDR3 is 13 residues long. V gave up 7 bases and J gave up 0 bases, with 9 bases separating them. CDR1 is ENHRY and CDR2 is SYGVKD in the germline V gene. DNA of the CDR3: TGTGCCATCATGGGGGGTATGAACACTGAAGCTTTCTTT. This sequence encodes CAIMGGMNTEAFF.

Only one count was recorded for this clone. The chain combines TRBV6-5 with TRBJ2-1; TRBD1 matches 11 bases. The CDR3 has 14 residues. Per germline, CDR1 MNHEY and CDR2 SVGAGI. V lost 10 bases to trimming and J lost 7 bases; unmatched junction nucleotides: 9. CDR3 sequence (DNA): TGTGCCACCCGACGGGGGACAGGGGGAAATGAGCAGTTCTTC. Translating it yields CATRRGTGGNEQFF.

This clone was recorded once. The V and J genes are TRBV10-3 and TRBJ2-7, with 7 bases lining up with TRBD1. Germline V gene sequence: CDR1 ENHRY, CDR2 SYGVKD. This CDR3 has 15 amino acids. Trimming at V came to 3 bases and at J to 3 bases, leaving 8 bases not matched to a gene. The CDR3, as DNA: TGTGCCATCAGTGACGGGCCGGGACAGAACTACGAGCAGTACTTC. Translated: CAISDGPGQNYEQYF.

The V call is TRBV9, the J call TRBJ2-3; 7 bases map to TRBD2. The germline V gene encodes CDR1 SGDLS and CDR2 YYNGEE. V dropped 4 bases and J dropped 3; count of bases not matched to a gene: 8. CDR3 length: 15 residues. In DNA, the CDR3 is TGTGCCAGCAGCCCGTTATGGCGGGAGACAGATACGCAGTATTTT. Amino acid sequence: CASSPLWRETDTQYF.

CDR3 nucleotides: TGTGCCAGCAGTGAAGCTCGTAATAGCGGGAGATCAGATACGCAGTATTTT. Encoded protein: CASSEARNSGRSDTQYF. This rearrangement joins TRBV2 to TRBJ2-3; 9 bases agree with TRBD2. In germline, CDR1 is SNHLY, CDR2 FYNNEI. The V and J ends lost 0 bases and 4 bases, in that order; junction bases with no gene match: 8. The CDR3 consists of 17 residues.

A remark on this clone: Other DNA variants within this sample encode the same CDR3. DNA of the CDR3: TGTGCCAGCTCACCACGTGGAGAGAACACTGAAGCTTTCTTT. Translated, it gives CASSPRGENTEAFF. This chain uses TRBV18 with TRBJ1-1; D is uncertain. Looked up from germline, CDR1 is KGHSH and CDR2 is LQKENI. The CDR3 is 14 amino acids. Trimming stripped 1 base from V and 1 base from J, with 7 bases between.